This T cell receptor (beta chain) originates from a study of cytotoxic CD8 clonotypes in ibrutinib-treated CLL. The CDR3 is 11 amino acids. V shed 4 bases and J shed 9 bases, with 10 bases lying between them. The germline gives CDR1 SGDLS, CDR2 YYNGEE. Only in-frame clones appear in the TCRdb table, and some are missing; sequencing was by immunoSEQ multiplex PCR. The sample records 100,000 to 150,000 clones, around 85% being singletons. The sequences come from PBMCs, collected after 24 months of ibrutinib treatment. This sequence was found in a human donor with chronic lymphocytic leukemia. V usage is TRBV9 and J usage is TRBJ1-1; D call uncertain. The CDR3 region has the DNA TGTGCCAGCAGCCCCCAGCGGAAAGCTTTCTTT. This codes for CASSPQRKAFF.